Reported below is one TCR beta chain. Its antigen is unidentified. No conserved phenylalanine or tryptophan ends this CDR3, so it is likely a read error. No donor had other autoimmune disease, uncontrolled infection, pregnancy or lactation. These data come from a study of Graves' ophthalmopathy and Graves' hyperthyroidism. Study overall: Stable hyperthyroidism was defined by absence of ophthalmopathy within 18 months of follow-up. Study outcomes and limitations: Prediction of ophthalmopathy progression reached about 65% sensitivity and around 76% specificity.

RNA transcripts were the source from which TCR beta CDR3 regions were amplified. Scientists carried out first-round RT-PCR using HTBI primers and then a second-round multiplex PCR. TCRdb independently ran MiXCR on the multiplex PCR reads; one entry per CDR3 protein. Counted here are 500,000 to 600,000 distinct CDR3 sequences, less than 40% occurring once; the ten biggest clones make up over 3.5%. V was clipped by 1 base and J by 1 base, with 10 bases between them. The CDR3 is made up of 16 amino acids. Germline CDR1 SGHTA, CDR2 FQGNSA. The V call is TRBV7-2, the J call TRBJ1-4; D gene ambiguous. Sequencing was carried out using peripheral blood or thyroid tissue (not recorded which). This clonotype originated in an adult man with Graves' hyperthyroidism. The DNA of the CDR3 is TGTGCCAGCAGCTTAGATCCCGAGGGAACTAATGAAAAACTGTTTCTT. Translated: CASSLDPEGTNEKLFL.